These 15 T cell receptor beta chains came from one sample sequenced in a study of cytomegalovirus exposure and HLA in healthy donors. Using immunoSEQ multiplex PCR, the repertoire was profiled, and TCRdb retains in-frame clones only, with some absent. The repertoire holds 150,000 or so clones, with approximately 80% as singletons. What was sequenced was PBMCs. The receptors come from a young man in good health and CMV-seropositive.

This CDR3 reads CASSEVAGAPYNEQFF. The DNA of the CDR3 is TGTGCCAGCAGTGAGGTAGCGGGGGCCCCCTACAATGAGCAGTTCTTC. V and J are TRBV6-4 and TRBJ2-1, with 9 bases that match TRBD2. The germline gives CDR1 MRHNA, CDR2 SNTAGT. V lost 3 bases to trimming and J lost 2 bases; unmatched junction nucleotides: 5. The CDR3 extends over 16 amino acids.

This clone was seen only once. This rearrangement joins TRBV5-5 to TRBJ2-7, with 10 nucleotides matching TRBD2. Germline V gene sequence: CDR1 SGHKS, CDR2 YYEKEE (reference sequence). The CDR3 has 15 amino acids. Trimming removed 4 bases from V and 0 bases from J; junction bases left unmatched: 4. CDR3 bases: TGTGCCAGCAGCCCTTGGACTAGCGGCTCCTACGAGCAGTACTTC. Its translation is CASSPWTSGSYEQYF.

The chain links TRBV4-1 to TRBJ1-1, with TRBD1 identical over 7 bases. Per the germline V gene, CDR1 is MGHRA and CDR2 is YSYEKL. CDR3 length equals 15 residues. With 4 bases clipped from V and 8 bases from J, the junction kept 13 bases outside the gene matches. In nucleotides, the CDR3 is TGCGCCAGCAGCCCCCAGGGGGTGACCCGTCGGGAAGCTTTCTTT. The encoded protein is CASSPQGVTRREAFF.

The chain couples TRBV7-9 to TRBJ1-6; 9 nucleotides agree with TRBD1. This CDR3 has 15 residues. V lost 5 bases and J lost 5; bases outside the gene matches: 4. Per germline, CDR1 SEHNR and CDR2 FQNEAQ (reference sequence). Written as DNA, the CDR3 is TGTGCCAGCAGCGAACAGGGGGCCCATAATTCACCCCTCCACTTT. Encoded protein: CASSEQGAHNSPLHF.

The V call is TRBV6-6, the J call TRBJ2-5, with 10 positions matching TRBD1. Germline CDR1 is MNHNY and CDR2 is SVGAGI (reference sequence). The ends lost 5 bases at V and 5 bases at J; junction bases unmatched: 11. CDR3 length equals 16 residues. CDR3 region: CASSLQGGQGSETQYF. The CDR3 nucleotides are TGTGCCAGCAGTCTCCAGGGGGGACAGGGGAGCGAGACCCAGTACTTC.

The genes are TRBV4-3 and TRBJ1-3, with D unclear. The CDR3 is 15 amino acids. Germline lookup yields CDR1 LGHNA and CDR2 YSLEER. Trimming shortened V by 2 bases and J by 2 bases, and 10 bases separated the two germline ends. The CDR3 region has the DNA TGCGCCAGCAGCCAAACCAGTGCCCCTGGAAACACCATATATTTT. Amino acids: CASSQTSAPGNTIYF.

The rearrangement uses TRBV2 and TRBJ1-2; D gene ambiguous. V was trimmed by 8 bases and J by 6 bases, leaving 16 bases between them. From germline, CDR1 is SNHLY and CDR2 FYNNEI. The CDR3 extends over 13 amino acids. CDR3 region: CASPMTRRDGYTF. The CDR3 DNA sequence: TGTGCCAGCCCGATGACCCGGCGGGATGGCTACACCTTC.

This sequence joins TRBV27 and TRBJ1-2, with 7 positions matching TRBD1. V was clipped by 0 bases and J by 3 bases; unmatched bases: 7. The CDR3 is 16 amino acids. Germline-derived CDR1 and CDR2 are MNHEY and SMNVEV (reference sequence). The CDR3 region is CASSLSRDRGDYGYTF. CDR3 bases: TGTGCCAGCAGTTTATCAAGGGACAGAGGCGACTATGGCTACACCTTC.

This rearrangement joins TRBV5-6 to TRBJ1-5, with TRBD1 as a possible D gene (6 bases). Germline CDR1 is SGHDT and CDR2 is YYEEEE. With 3 bases removed from V and 5 bases from J, the gap between germline ends came to 15 bases. The CDR3 length is 15 residues. CDR3 nucleotide sequence: TGTGCCAGCAGCTACCTCCCGGGGGGCGATCAGCCCCAGCATTTT. This translates into CASSYLPGGDQPQHF.

This chain connects TRBV5-1 to TRBJ2-3, with a tentative D call TRBD1 (5 bases). Trimming removed 10 bases from V and 1 base from J, with 19 bases in between. Looked up from germline, CDR1 is SGHRS and CDR2 is YFSETQ. This CDR3 contains 15 residues. DNA for the CDR3: TGCGCCTGCAAATTGCAGGGCATCGGCACAGATACGCAGTATTTT. Encoded protein: CACKLQGIGTDTQYF.

The chain recombines TRBV4-1 with TRBJ1-5, with 9 bases identical to TRBD1. Germline trimming cut 4 bases from V and 7 bases from J; bases unmatched to any gene: 8. There are 15 residues in the CDR3. Germline V lookup: CDR1 MGHRA, CDR2 YSYEKL. The CDR3 DNA sequence: TGCGCCAGCAGCCGCACCGGGACAGGGAACCAGCCCCAGCATTTT. Translating it yields CASSRTGTGNQPQHF.

This clone was detected a few times. V gene TRBV29-1 combines with J gene TRBJ1-2; possibly TRBD1 for D (5 bases). With 2 bases removed from V and 7 bases from J, the gap between germline ends came to 11 bases. The CDR3 runs to 12 residues. In germline, CDR1 is SQVTM, CDR2 ANQGSEA. The CDR3 nucleotides read TGCAGCGTTGAAAGGGGCGGGGGTGGCTACACCTTC. It yields the protein CSVERGGGGYTF.

The chain links TRBV18 to TRBJ1-2; 8 nucleotides agree with TRBD1. V shed 2 bases, J shed 0 bases, and the junction held 11 bases outside the gene matches. There are 18 residues in the CDR3. Germline assignment: CDR1 KGHSH and CDR2 LQKENI. This CDR3 reads CASSPAAGQARTNYGYTF. The DNA for the CDR3 is TGTGCCAGCTCACCAGCTGCGGGACAGGCGAGAACTAACTATGGCTACACCTTC.

The chain joins TRBV27 to TRBJ1-1; the match to TRBD1 covers 9 bases. The CDR3 extends over 15 amino acids. Germline trimming cut 5 bases from V and 5 bases from J; bases unmatched to any gene: 9. The germline V gene encodes CDR1 MNHEY and CDR2 SMNVEV (reference sequence). CDR3 coding DNA: TGTGCCAGCAGTCCCCGGACAGGGGTAAGGACTGAAGCTTTCTTT. This gives the protein CASSPRTGVRTEAFF.

A note on this clone: The same CDR3 is also encoded by other DNA sequences in this sample. The V gene is TRBV5-1, the J gene TRBJ2-7; D possibly corresponds to TRBD1 (5 bases). V was pared by 2 bases and J by 3 bases, with 6 bases between. This CDR3 has 12 amino acids. Germline V gene lookup returns CDR1 SGHRS and CDR2 YFSETQ. The CDR3 bases are TGCGCCAGCAGCTTTACAGGCTACGAGCAGTACTTC. Encoded protein: CASSFTGYEQYF.